This record covers a single TCR beta chain. TCRdb reprocessed the 5' RACE reads via MiXCR and lists one record per CDR3 protein. The table lists 450,000 to 550,000 distinct CDR3 sequences, about a fifth of them singletons. Trimming removed 1 base from V and 5 bases from J; junction bases left unmatched: 6. The CDR3 covers 14 residues. CDR1 and CDR2 from the germline V gene are DFQATT and SNEGSKA (reference sequence). The sample is drawn from a study of T cells after yellow fever vaccination. The gene calls are TRBV20-1 and TRBJ2-3, with 7 bases lining up with TRBD2. This sequence was found in a man younger than 35 who received the YFV17D yellow fever vaccine. The sequencing here drew on PBMCs, taken about 20 days after the first yellow fever vaccination. CDR3 DNA: TGCAGTGCTAGAGGAGCGGGGCGAAAAGATACGCAGTATTTT. It is translated as CSARGAGRKDTQYF.